The 25 T cell receptor beta chains listed next were all sequenced from one sample in a study of siplizumab effects on memory and regulatory T cells. Sequencing was performed with immunoSEQ multiplex PCR; in TCRdb, only in-frame clones are kept and a portion is missing. The sample yields about 56,000 clones, about 98% seen once. The sample consisted of naive CD8+ T cells sorted from blood. The receptors derive from a human donor in good health.

The chain joins TRBV10-3 to TRBJ1-5; D is ambiguous. This CDR3 is 14 amino acids long. CDR1 is ENHRY and CDR2 is SYGVKD in the germline V gene. V was clipped by 0 bases and J by 4 bases, with 7 bases between them. The CDR3 loop reads CAISESGGNQPQHF. The CDR3 DNA follows: TGTGCCATCAGTGAGTCGGGCGGGAATCAGCCCCAGCATTTT.

This chain links TRBV18 with TRBJ1-1; 7 bases map to TRBD1. Germline-derived CDR1 and CDR2 are KGHSH and LQKENI. After removal of 4 bases from V and 3 bases from J, the junction contained 2 bases not matched to a gene. The CDR3 totals 13 residues. CDR3 in DNA: TGTGCCAGCTCACGTCAGGGGGACACTGAAGCTTTCTTT. Its protein is CASSRQGDTEAFF.

CDR3 amino acids: CASSFPGTSGDSYNEQFF. The CDR3 nucleotides read TGTGCCAGCAGCTTCCCCGGGACTAGCGGAGACTCCTACAATGAGCAGTTCTTC. The chain has TRBV9 and TRBJ2-1, with TRBD2 identical over 11 bases. Losses at the gene ends were 4 bases for V and 0 bases for J; bases not matched to a gene: 9. CDR1 and CDR2 (germline): SGDLS, YYNGEE. The CDR3 has 18 amino acids.

The chain joins TRBV4-3 to TRBJ1-1; D not certain. This CDR3 has 12 amino acids. Trimming took 2 bases from V and 7 from J, leaving 8 bases between them. Germline V gives CDR1 LGHNA, CDR2 YSLEER. CDR3: CASSQPPLEAFF. Here the CDR3 DNA reads TGCGCCAGCAGCCAACCCCCGCTTGAAGCTTTCTTT.

The V gene is TRBV29-1, the J gene TRBJ1-2; D is uncertain. Germline V lookup: CDR1 SQVTM, CDR2 ANQGSEA. CDR3 length: 12 residues. V was cut by 3 bases and J by 0 bases, with 5 bases left in between. CDR3 coding DNA: TGCAGCGTTGACAGTCCTAACTATGGCTACACCTTC. Its protein product is CSVDSPNYGYTF.

This rearrangement joins TRBV6-6 to TRBJ1-3; D possibly corresponds to TRBD1 (5 bases). The CDR3 is 14 amino acids. Germline V gene sequence: CDR1 MNHNY, CDR2 SVGAGI (reference sequence). Trimming took off 5 bases at V and 3 bases at J, with 11 bases between the two ends. The CDR3 DNA is TGTGCCAGCAGTCACGGGGGAAGTGGAAACACCATATATTTT. It yields the protein CASSHGGSGNTIYF.

V and J are TRBV27 and TRBJ1-1, with TRBD1 as a possible D gene (6 bases). Germline V gives CDR1 MNHEY, CDR2 SMNVEV (reference sequence). Trimming removed 6 bases at V and 4 bases at J, with 15 bases between. The CDR3 is made up of 14 amino acids. The CDR3 DNA reads as TGTGCCAGCAGCCTCAGGGGAAGGGGCACTGAAGCTTTCTTT. This encodes CASSLRGRGTEAFF.

As to this clone: The junction and the germline gene differ at one end; a read error may be behind it. The chain recombines TRBV7-9 with TRBJ1-2; no clear D. The CDR3 runs to 14 residues. The germline gives CDR1 SEHNR, CDR2 FQNEAQ (reference sequence). The CDR3 nucleotides read TGTGCCAGCAGCTTAGTTCAGGCGAACTATGGCCACACCTTC. Its protein is CASSLVQANYGHTF.

J is TRBJ2-7 and V is TRBV7-9, with D possibly being TRBD2 (5 bases). There are 15 residues in the CDR3. The germline V gene encodes CDR1 SEHNR and CDR2 FQNEAQ (reference sequence). The ends were cut back, 5 bases at V and 2 bases at J, with 16 bases in the middle. CDR3 residues: CASSPLEAEPYEQYF. Here the CDR3 DNA reads TGTGCCAGCAGCCCCCTAGAAGCGGAACCCTACGAGCAGTACTTC.

The J gene is TRBJ2-1, the V gene TRBV6-4; TRBD2 agrees at 9 bases. The ends lost 5 bases at V and 4 bases at J; junction bases unmatched: 9. This CDR3 is 16 amino acids long. The germline V gene has CDR1 MRHNA and CDR2 SNTAGT. Here the CDR3 DNA reads TGTGCCAGCAGTCTAATAGCGGGAGCCCCGTACAATGAGCAGTTCTTC. Its translation: CASSLIAGAPYNEQFF.

The J gene is TRBJ2-2, the V gene TRBV11-3; D perhaps matches TRBD2 (5 bases). Germline V lookup: CDR1 SGHNT, CDR2 YENEEA. This CDR3 region has 13 residues. V was cut by 1 base and J by 7 bases, with 7 bases left in between. The CDR3 DNA sequence: TGTGCCAGCAGCTTAGCCGCGGGCGGGGAGCTGTTTTTT. Translating it yields CASSLAAGGELFF.

This sequence joins TRBV4-2 and TRBJ2-4; TRBD1 might be the D (5 bases). The CDR3 spans 15 residues. Germline V gene data show CDR1 as LGHNA and CDR2 as YNFKEQ. V lost 4 bases to trimming and J lost 1 base, with 11 bases between them. CDR3 sequence: CASSPPQGAKNIQYF. The CDR3 nucleotides are TGTGCCAGCAGCCCCCCCCAGGGCGCCAAAAACATTCAGTACTTC.

This clone was seen a single time. Different DNA sequences within this sample yield the same CDR3. This CDR3 is CASSPSSYNEQFF. CDR3 in DNA: TGTGCCAGCAGCCCTTCGAGCTACAATGAGCAGTTCTTC. The genes are TRBV9 and TRBJ2-1; D unclear. CDR1 is SGDLS, CDR2 YYNGEE, per germline. CDR3 length equals 13 residues. The V end lost 4 bases, the J end lost 3 bases, and 8 bases lay between the germline ends.

The rearrangement joins TRBV28 to TRBJ2-7, with TRBD1 identical over 8 bases. V trimming: 6 bases; J trimming: 3 bases; junction bases outside the gene matches: 4. Germline V gives CDR1 MDHEN, CDR2 SYDVKM. The CDR3 is made up of 13 amino acids. The CDR3 spells CASRHTGGYEQYF. The DNA for the CDR3 is TGTGCCAGCAGACACACAGGGGGCTACGAGCAGTACTTC.

The chain employs TRBV27 and TRBJ1-5; D perhaps matches TRBD1 (6 bases). The V end lost 3 bases, the J end lost 5 bases, and 11 bases lay between the germline ends. Germline assignment: CDR1 MNHEY and CDR2 SMNVEV (reference sequence). This CDR3 region has 14 residues. For the CDR3, the DNA is TGTGCCAGCAGTTTCGGAAGGGGGTATCAGCCCCAGCATTTT. The encoded protein is CASSFGRGYQPQHF.

This chain connects TRBV9 to TRBJ1-1, with a possible D match to TRBD1 (5 bases). Germline loops: CDR1 SGDLS, CDR2 YYNGEE. CDR3 length: 14 amino acids. Trimming took off 0 bases at V and 3 bases at J, with 9 bases between the two ends. In nucleotides, the CDR3 is TGTGCCAGCAGCGTAGGGTCCAGGGACACTGAAGCTTTCTTT. This codes for CASSVGSRDTEAFF. The whole variable domain, remainder taken from reference TRBV9 and TRBJ1-1, is DSGVTQTPKHLITATGQRVTLRCSPRSGDLSVYWYQQSLDQGLQFLIQYYNGEERAKGNILERFSAQQFPDLHSELNLSSLELGDSALYFCASSVGSRDTEAFFGQGTRLTVV.

The chain has TRBV25-1 and TRBJ1-2; D remains unclear. Per germline, CDR1 MGHDK and CDR2 SYGVNS. The ends were cut back, 4 bases at V and 5 bases at J, with 8 bases in the middle. This CDR3 contains 12 residues. The CDR3, as DNA: TGTGCCAGCAGTGCCACAGCATATGGCTACACCTTC. This sequence encodes CASSATAYGYTF.

Here the CDR3 reads CSVEPGQAQETQYF. CDR3 coding DNA: TGCAGCGTCGAACCGGGACAGGCCCAAGAGACCCAGTACTTC. This chain links TRBV29-1 with TRBJ2-5; 8 nucleotides agree with TRBD1. The V gene end was trimmed by 6 bases and the J gene end by 1 base; junction bases not matched to a gene: 7. The CDR3 sequence is 14 residues long. Looked up from germline, CDR1 is SQVTM and CDR2 is ANQGSEA.

The rearrangement uses TRBV7-6 and TRBJ2-1, with TRBD2 identical over 9 bases. With V trimmed by 4 bases and J by 6 bases, 4 bases remained unmatched. This CDR3 comprises 14 residues. Per germline, CDR1 SGHVS and CDR2 FNYEAQ. CDR3 in amino acids: CASSSLGLANEQFF. DNA of the CDR3: TGTGCCAGCAGCTCTTTGGGACTAGCCAATGAGCAGTTCTTC.

This chain uses TRBV21-1 with TRBJ2-7; the table's D call of TRBD1 was not tested on the DNA. TRBV21-1 counts as a pseudogene. There are 17 residues in the CDR3. This chain's CDR3 is CASSTRQTGSTGFEQYF. The CDR3 DNA reads TGTGCCAGCAGCACCCGACAGACAGGGTCCACAGGATTCGAGCAGTACTTC.

The chain has TRBV4-1 and TRBJ2-7, with TRBD1 matching 7 bases. V shed 4 bases and J 0 bases; nucleotides not matched to a gene: 3. The CDR3 sequence is 14 residues long. Germline CDR1 reads MGHRA; CDR2 reads YSYEKL. CDR3 nucleotides: TGCGCCAGCAGCCCCCGGGACAGCTCCTACGAGCAGTACTTC. It translates to CASSPRDSSYEQYF.

The chain is built from TRBV15 and TRBJ1-4, with a possible D match to TRBD1 (5 bases). The V and J ends lost 5 bases and 8 bases respectively, with 12 bases between them. The CDR3 covers 13 residues. The germline V gene encodes CDR1 LNHNV and CDR2 YYDKDF (reference sequence). This CDR3 is CATSRGGSEKLFF. The DNA for the CDR3 is TGTGCCACCAGCCGGGGGGGTAGCGAAAAACTGTTTTTT.

The CDR3 here is CASSIFGTYEQYF. CDR3 in DNA: TGTGCCAGTAGTATCTTCGGGACCTACGAGCAGTACTTC. The chain has TRBV19 and TRBJ2-7; a possible D gene is TRBD2 (5 bases). The CDR3 totals 13 residues. Trimming removed 3 bases from V and 2 bases from J, with 8 bases in between. Germline-derived CDR1 and CDR2 are LNHDA and SQIVND (reference sequence). Based on the CDR3 plus reference TRBV19 and TRBJ2-7, the full variable domain is DGGITQSPKYLFRKEGQNVTLSCEQNLNHDAMYWYRQDPGQGLRLIYYSQIVNDFQKGDIAEGYSVSREKKESFPLTVTSAQKNPTAFYLCASSIFGTYEQYFGPGTRLTVT.

The sample holds one count of this clone. This rearrangement joins TRBV6-5 to TRBJ1-2; no firm D call. Germline values: CDR1 MNHEY, CDR2 SVGAGI. V was trimmed by 6 bases and J by 8 bases, leaving 13 bases between them. The CDR3 contains 12 residues. This CDR3 is CASSPLGSGYTF. The DNA of the CDR3 is TGTGCCAGCAGCCCCCTCGGGAGCGGCTACACCTTC.

The rearrangement links TRBV5-1 to TRBJ2-7, with TRBD2 matching over 13 bases. The CDR3 covers 17 residues. J gave up 3 bases and V 4 bases, and 10 bases lay outside the gene matches. Per the germline V gene, CDR1 is SGHRS and CDR2 is YFSETQ. The CDR3 here is CASSLGTGLAGVYEQYF. The CDR3 DNA reads TGCGCCAGCAGCCTTGGTACCGGACTAGCGGGAGTCTACGAGCAGTACTTC.